This entry describes one T cell receptor beta chain. What it binds is unknown. This could be a read error, since a much larger clone is one nucleotide away. The CDR3 has 15 residues. CDR1 and CDR2 (germline): MGHRA, YSYEKL. After removal of 4 bases from V and 13 bases from J, the junction contained 14 bases not matched to a gene. The TCR beta cDNA libraries carried unique molecular identifiers. Researchers reported approximately 480,000 cDNA molecules coming from roughly 1 to 10 million T cells. TCRdb analysed the PCR reads with MiXCR anew, one entry per CDR3 protein. The sample comprises about 570,000 distinct CDR3 sequences, approximately 34% of which are singletons, and around 6.1% rests with the top ten. The data originate from a study of post-analysis software for immune sequencing data. Study conclusions and caveats: There were five or six TRBV segments more frequent in patients than controls, and TRBV5-6, TRBV5-1 and TRBV20-1 were among them. By F measure, samples from a shared preparation batch strongly co-clustered. Significantly decreased normalized Chao1 diversity was recorded for multiple sclerosis patients relative to controls.

Source material: blood. The receptor comes from a girl younger than 18 with multiple sclerosis. The rearrangement joins TRBV4-1 to TRBJ2-1; the match to TRBD1 covers 9 bases. In DNA, the CDR3 is TGCGCCAGCAGCCGAGGACAGGGGAGCCGGGAGACCCAGTTCTTC. This encodes CASSRGQGSRETQFF.